This T cell receptor beta chain was sequenced in a study of blood T cell repertoires in COVID-19. Study context: Researchers got acute and convalescent COVID-19 samples from the United States, Italy and Spain. Sources were T cells, B-cell-depleted T cells, or PBMCs; the material itself was cDNA or gDNA.

In the authors' methods: Reference gene primers were amplified, and this amplification served to estimate nucleated cell counts. Sequencing was performed with immunoSEQ multiplex PCR; in TCRdb, only in-frame clones are kept and a portion is missing. V and J calls and clone size are those listed in that table; D and trimming were worked out from the DNA. The sample holds 30,000 to 40,000 clones, around 84% seen once. Losses at the gene ends were 5 bases for V and 1 base for J; bases not matched to a gene: 14. This CDR3 is built from 19 residues. Germline values: CDR1 SGHNT, CDR2 YYREEE (reference sequence).

This sequence joins TRBV5-4 and TRBJ2-5; 13 positions match TRBD2. The clonotype originates from a human donor in a cohort sampled during active COVID-19. Sequencing was carried out using peripheral blood. CDR3 region: CASRPGLAGEGRGQETQYF. The CDR3 DNA follows: TGTGCCAGCAGACCTGGACTAGCGGGGGAGGGCCGGGGCCAAGAGACCCAGTACTTC.